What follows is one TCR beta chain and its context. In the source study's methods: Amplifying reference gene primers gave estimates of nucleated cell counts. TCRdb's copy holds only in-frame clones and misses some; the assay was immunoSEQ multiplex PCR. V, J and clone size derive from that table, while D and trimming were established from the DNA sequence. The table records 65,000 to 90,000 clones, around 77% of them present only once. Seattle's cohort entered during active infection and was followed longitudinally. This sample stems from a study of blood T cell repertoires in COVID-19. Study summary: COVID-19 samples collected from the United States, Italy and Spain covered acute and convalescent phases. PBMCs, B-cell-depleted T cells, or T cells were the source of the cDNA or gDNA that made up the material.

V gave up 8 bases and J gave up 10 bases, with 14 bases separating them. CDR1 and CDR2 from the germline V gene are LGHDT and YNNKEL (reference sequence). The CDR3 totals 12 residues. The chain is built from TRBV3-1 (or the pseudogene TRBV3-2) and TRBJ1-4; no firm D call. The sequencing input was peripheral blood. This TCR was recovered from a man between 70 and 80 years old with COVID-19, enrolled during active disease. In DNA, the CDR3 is TGTGCCAGCTCCCAGCATCGGGGAAAACTGTTTTTT. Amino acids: CASSQHRGKLFF.